A selection of T cell receptor beta chains follows, all from one sample in a study of T cells in Graves' hyperthyroidism and ophthalmopathy. Each CDR3 protein gets one entry after TCRdb re-called the multiplex PCR reads with MiXCR. The sample consists of about 160,000 distinct CDR3 sequences, about a tenth of them appearing once. Sequenced: blood. These receptors originate from a woman aged 18-29 years with Graves' hyperthyroidism that later progressed to Graves' ophthalmopathy. Both conserved end residues are part of each CDR3. A D gene is named only where the DNA matches it firmly. Not every row has a clone size; where given, it reads once, few, many or a size class.

size	V	J	D	CDR3	DNA
-	TRBV3-1	TRBJ2-3	TRBD2	CASSQFLRLAGESTDTQYF	TGTGCCAGCAGCCAATTTCTAAGGCTAGCGGGAGAAAGCACAGATACGCAGTATTTT
many	TRBV29-1	TRBJ2-7	-	CSAKESGSYEQYF	TGCAGCGCAAAAGAGTCAGGCTCCTACGAGCAGTACTTC
many	TRBV25-1	TRBJ2-1	-	CASSVAGMIHNEQFF	TGTGCCAGCAGTGTGGCAGGGATGATCCACAATGAGCAGTTCTTC
few	TRBV30	TRBJ2-6	-	CAWSGHSGANVLTF	TGTGCCTGGAGCGGACACTCTGGGGCCAACGTCCTGACTTTC
many	TRBV29-1	TRBJ2-2	-	CSVGDTGELFF	TGCAGCGTTGGGGACACCGGGGAGCTGTTTTTT
many	TRBV2	TRBJ2-1	TRBD2	CASSASSGILPYNEQFF	TGTGCCAGCAGTGCGAGTAGCGGGATATTACCCTACAATGAGCAGTTCTTC
many	TRBV20-1	TRBJ2-7	TRBD2	CSALGLAGGVPYEQYF	TGCAGTGCGCTCGGACTAGCGGGGGGCGTCCCCTACGAGCAGTACTTC
many	TRBV30	TRBJ1-1	-	CAWALGGPTEAFF	TGTGCCTGGGCTCTCGGGGGGCCCACTGAAGCTTTCTTT
many	TRBV15	TRBJ1-2	-	CATSSGIGWQSF	TGTGCCACCAGCTCCGGTATAGGGTGGCAGTCCTTC
many	TRBV24-1	TRBJ1-2	-	CATSDRGTYGYTF	TGTGCCACCAGTGATCGAGGGACCTATGGCTACACCTTC
many	TRBV6-5	TRBJ1-3	-	CASSYYPPLGSVVNTIYF	TGTGCCAGCAGTTACTACCCTCCCCTTGGCAGCGTTGTAAACACCATATATTTT
many	TRBV11-2	TRBJ2-5	-	CASSLPSPETQYF	TGTGCCAGCAGCTTGCCTAGCCCAGAGACCCAGTACTTC
many	TRBV20-1	TRBJ2-7	TRBD1	CSVQGDPAYEQYF	TGCAGTGTTCAGGGGGATCCGGCCTACGAGCAGTACTTC
-	TRBV19	TRBJ2-7	-	CASSKTERSYEQYF	TGTGCCAGTAGTAAGACAGAGAGGTCCTACGAGCAGTACTTC
many	TRBV7-8	TRBJ2-5	-	CASSPPKMETQYF	TGTGCCAGCAGCCCCCCCAAAATGGAGACCCAGTACTTC
-	TRBV20-1	TRBJ1-5	TRBD1	CSARDAQGVEQPQHF	TGCAGTGCGCGGGACGCACAGGGGGTGGAGCAGCCCCAGCATTTT
many	TRBV9	TRBJ1-4	-	CASSATATNEKLFF	TGTGCCAGCAGCGCGACAGCAACTAATGAAAAACTGTTTTTT
many	TRBV28	TRBJ1-5	-	CASSLNPDYSNQPQHF	TGTGCCAGCAGTTTAAACCCAGACTATAGCAATCAGCCCCAGCATTTT
many	TRBV15	TRBJ2-7	TRBD2	CATSREAGSYEQYF	TGTGCCACCAGCAGAGAAGCGGGATCCTACGAGCAGTACTTC
-	TRBV5-1	TRBJ2-1	TRBD2	CASSLGRLASYNEQFF	TGCGCCAGCAGCTTGGGTCGACTAGCCTCCTACAATGAGCAGTTCTTC
many	TRBV7-9	TRBJ2-2	-	CASSFRRINTGELFF	TGTGCCAGCAGCTTTCGCCGGATCAACACCGGGGAGCTGTTTTTT
many	TRBV6-1	TRBJ1-1	-	CASRGGGWDTEAFF	TGTGCCAGCCGAGGAGGGGGGTGGGACACTGAAGCTTTCTTT
many	TRBV12-3/TRBV12-4	TRBJ2-3	-	CASSSGRGDTQYF	TGTGCCAGCAGTTCGGGACGAGGGGATACGCAGTATTTT
many	TRBV20-1	TRBJ2-4	-	CSGSGGAWGDIQYF	TGCAGTGGAAGCGGAGGGGCGTGGGGGGACATTCAGTACTTC
many	TRBV19	TRBJ1-1	TRBD1	CASSIDLGTGPSIEAFF	TGTGCCAGTAGTATAGACCTCGGGACAGGGCCCTCCATTGAAGCTTTCTTT
-	TRBV28	TRBJ1-1	-	CASSLWRTEAFF	TGTGCCAGCAGTTTATGGCGCACTGAAGCTTTCTTT
many	TRBV24-1	TRBJ2-1	-	CATSDPFNSNEQFF	TGTGCCACCAGTGATCCTTTTAATTCCAATGAGCAGTTCTTC
many	TRBV7-8	TRBJ1-6	-	CASSPAQRNSPLHF	TGTGCCAGCAGCCCCGCCCAAAGAAATTCACCCCTCCACTTT
few	TRBV4-1	TRBJ2-7	TRBD2	CASSPPTSGIPPYEQYF	TGCGCCAGCAGCCCACCCACTAGCGGGATTCCGCCCTACGAGCAGTACTTC
many	TRBV12-3/TRBV12-4	TRBJ1-6	-	CASRSNRDAYNSPLHF	TGTGCCAGCAGATCAAACAGGGACGCTTATAATTCACCCCTCCACTTT
many	TRBV7-3	TRBJ1-1	-	CASSLNLGRTTEAFF	TGTGCCAGCAGCTTAAATCTGGGGAGGACCACTGAAGCTTTCTTT
many	TRBV5-4	TRBJ2-1	TRBD2	CASSQGSGGVYNEQFF	TGTGCCAGCAGCCAGGGCAGCGGGGGGGTATACAATGAGCAGTTCTTC
many	TRBV27	TRBJ2-7	TRBD1	CASSFPFPVFLGTGFEQYF	TGTGCCAGCAGTTTCCCCTTTCCCGTCTTCCTCGGGACAGGATTCGAGCAGTACTTC
many	TRBV30	TRBJ2-1	-	CAWSVLFFRVGGEQFF	TGTGCCTGGAGTGTACTTTTCTTCAGGGTGGGAGGTGAGCAGTTCTTC
many	TRBV11-2	TRBJ1-5	-	CASSLDRNQPQHF	TGTGCCAGCAGCTTAGATAGGAATCAGCCCCAGCATTTT
many	TRBV6-2/TRBV6-3	TRBJ2-1	TRBD2	CASSYVAGGVGEQFF	TGTGCCAGCAGTTACGTGGCGGGAGGGGTCGGTGAGCAGTTCTTC
many	TRBV28	TRBJ2-2	TRBD2	CASKGLAGDRTGELFF	TGTGCCAGCAAAGGACTAGCGGGGGATCGCACCGGGGAGCTGTTTTTT
many	TRBV2	TRBJ1-2	TRBD1	CASSDQGADYGYTF	TGTGCCAGCAGCGACCAGGGGGCGGACTATGGCTACACCTTC
many	TRBV19	TRBJ1-5	-	CASSIDPGNQPQHF	TGTGCCAGTAGTATAGATCCGGGCAATCAGCCCCAGCATTTT
many	TRBV27	TRBJ1-1	-	CASGLEGFTEAFF	TGTGCCAGCGGTTTAGAGGGGTTCACTGAAGCTTTCTTT
many	TRBV7-9	TRBJ2-3	-	CASSSGLWGTDTQYF	TGTGCCAGCAGCTCCGGATTGTGGGGCACAGATACGCAGTATTTT
many	TRBV29-1	TRBJ2-1	TRBD1	CSVYLLWGTENEQFF	TGCAGCGTTTATCTGTTATGGGGGACAGAAAATGAGCAGTTCTTC
few	TRBV5-5	TRBJ2-7	-	CASATGTDYYEQYF	TGTGCCAGCGCGACTGGGACGGACTACTACGAGCAGTACTTC
-	TRBV11-3	TRBJ2-7	-	CASSLRGSLSYEQYF	TGTGCCAGCAGCTTGAGGGGTTCCTTGTCCTACGAGCAGTACTTC
-	TRBV28	TRBJ2-7	-	CASSFLQGGNEQYF	TGTGCCAGCAGTTTCCTACAGGGAGGCAACGAGCAGTACTTC
many	TRBV20-1	TRBJ1-6	-	CSARGGRGASSPLHF	TGCAGTGCTAGAGGCGGTCGGGGGGCGAGTTCACCCCTCCACTTT
-	TRBV28	TRBJ2-1	TRBD2	CASRPPGGLAFWEQLF	TGTGCCAGCAGGCCGCCGGGGGGACTAGCGTTTTGGGAGCAGCTCTTC
many	TRBV7-2	TRBJ2-3	-	CASSISMDTQYF	TGTGCCAGCAGCATTAGCATGGATACGCAGTATTTT
-	TRBV11-1	TRBJ2-3	TRBD1	CASSLFLGQGTDTQYF	TGTGCCAGCAGCTTATTCTTGGGACAGGGGACAGATACGCAGTATTTT
few	TRBV20-1	TRBJ2-3	-	CSARELHSPDTQYF	TGCAGTGCTAGAGAACTCCATTCCCCGGATACGCAGTATTTT
many	TRBV2	TRBJ2-5	-	CASTRGGNTQETQYF	TGTGCCAGCACCCGTGGCGGGAACACGCAAGAGACCCAGTACTTC
-	TRBV20-1	TRBJ1-5	-	CSARVPGRNNQPQHF	TGCAGTGCTAGAGTCCCGGGACGCAACAATCAGCCCCAGCATTTT
-	TRBV12-3/TRBV12-4	TRBJ1-5	-	CASRRVGQPQRF	TGTGCCAGCAGGAGGGTCGGTCAGCCCCAGCGTTTT
many	TRBV7-9	TRBJ1-1	TRBD1	CASSKQAGYRGNTEAFF	TGTGCCAGCAGCAAACAGGCCGGATACAGGGGGAACACTGAAGCTTTCTTT